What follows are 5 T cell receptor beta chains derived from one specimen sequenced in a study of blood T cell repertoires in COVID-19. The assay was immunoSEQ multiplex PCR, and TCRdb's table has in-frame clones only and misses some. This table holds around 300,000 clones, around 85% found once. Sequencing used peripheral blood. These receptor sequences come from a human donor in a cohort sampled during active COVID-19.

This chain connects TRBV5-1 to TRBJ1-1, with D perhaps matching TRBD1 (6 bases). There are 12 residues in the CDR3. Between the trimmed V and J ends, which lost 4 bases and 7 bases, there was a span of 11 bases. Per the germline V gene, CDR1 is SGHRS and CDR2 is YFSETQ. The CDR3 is CASSDGQYEAFF. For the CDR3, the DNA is TGCGCCAGCAGCGACGGACAGTATGAAGCTTTCTTT.

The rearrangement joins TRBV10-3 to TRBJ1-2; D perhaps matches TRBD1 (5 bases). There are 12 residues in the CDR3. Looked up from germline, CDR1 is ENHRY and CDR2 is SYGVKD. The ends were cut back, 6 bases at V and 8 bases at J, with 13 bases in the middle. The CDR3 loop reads CAIRGTGGGYTF. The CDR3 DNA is TGTGCCATCAGGGGGACTGGAGGAGGCTACACCTTC.

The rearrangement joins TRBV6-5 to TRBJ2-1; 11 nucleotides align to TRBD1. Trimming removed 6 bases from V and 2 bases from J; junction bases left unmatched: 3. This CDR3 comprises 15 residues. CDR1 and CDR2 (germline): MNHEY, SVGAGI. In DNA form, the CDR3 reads TGTGCCAGCAGCCCGGACAGGGGGCCCTACAATGAGCAGTTCTTC. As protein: CASSPDRGPYNEQFF.

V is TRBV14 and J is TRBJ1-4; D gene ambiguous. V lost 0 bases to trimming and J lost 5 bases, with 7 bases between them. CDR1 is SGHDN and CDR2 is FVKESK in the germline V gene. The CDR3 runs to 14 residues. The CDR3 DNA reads TGTGCCAGCAGCCAAGACAACTGGAATGAAAAACTGTTTTTT. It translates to CASSQDNWNEKLFF.

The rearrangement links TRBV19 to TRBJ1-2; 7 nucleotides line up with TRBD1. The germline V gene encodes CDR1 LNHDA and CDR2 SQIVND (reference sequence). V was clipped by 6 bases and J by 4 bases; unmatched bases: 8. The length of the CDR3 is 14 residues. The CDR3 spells CASSNQGQSYGYTF. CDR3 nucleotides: TGTGCCAGTAGCAACCAGGGACAGTCCTATGGCTACACCTTC.